This is a list of T cell receptor beta chains from one sample in a study of cytomegalovirus exposure and HLA in healthy donors. Some clones are missing from TCRdb's copy, which holds only in-frame ones; the method was immunoSEQ multiplex PCR. Of 65,000 or so clones listed, around 73% are singletons. Sample: PBMCs. Every receptor here comes from a girl aged 5-17 years in good health and CMV-seropositive. The CDR3 runs from the conserved cysteine through the conserved F or W. A D gene is named only where the DNA matches it firmly. The size of a clone is reported for some rows only, either as once, few or many, or as a class for expanded clones.

J gene	V gene	D gene	clone size	CDR3 DNA	CDR3 protein
TRBJ1-2	TRBV27	TRBD1	-	TGTGCCAGCAGCTCTCGGACAGGGGTCTATGGCTACACCTTC	CASSSRTGVYGYTF
TRBJ2-3	TRBV9	TRBD2	-	TGTGCCAGCAGCGAAGGACTAGCGGTGGATACGCAGTATTTT	CASSEGLAVDTQYF
TRBJ2-5	TRBV7-2	TRBD2	once	TGTGCCAGCAGCTTATGGACTAGCGGGAGACAAGAGACCCAGTACTTC	CASSLWTSGRQETQYF
TRBJ1-2	TRBV14	-	-	TGTGCCAGCAGCCAAGAGTCCAGACTCTATGGCTACACCTTC	CASSQESRLYGYTF
TRBJ1-4	TRBV6-5	-	-	TGTGCCAGCAGTTACTCAAGGGGATGGGGAAAACTGTTTTTT	CASSYSRGWGKLFF
TRBJ2-7	TRBV25-1	-	-	TGTGCCAGCAGCGAAAGGGGCAGCTACGAGCAGTACTTC	CASSERGSYEQYF
TRBJ2-7	TRBV28	-	-	TGTGCCAGCAGCCCCTCGGTCGTCAGGGCATACGAGCAGTACTTC	CASSPSVVRAYEQYF
TRBJ1-5	TRBV5-1	-	-	TGCGCCAGCAGGGAGGGGAGCAATCAGCCCCAGCATTTT	CASREGSNQPQHF
TRBJ1-5	TRBV27	-	-	TGTGCCAGCAGTTTAAGTGGAGGTCAGCCCCAGCATTTT	CASSLSGGQPQHF
TRBJ2-7	TRBV2	-	few	TGTGCCAGCATAACAGTAAGATGGGAGCAGTACTTC	CASITVRWEQYF
TRBJ2-7	TRBV2	TRBD1	-	TGTGCCAGCAGAACGGACAGGCGAGGGCCCTACGAGCAGTACTTC	CASRTDRRGPYEQYF
TRBJ2-7	TRBV6-1	TRBD2	-	TGTGCCAGCAGGGGCGGGGGGGCGAGCTACGAGCAGTACTTC	CASRGGGASYEQYF
TRBJ2-7	TRBV7-2	TRBD1	-	TGTGCCAGCAGCCCAGAGGTTCAGGGGGTCTACGAGCAGTACTTC	CASSPEVQGVYEQYF
TRBJ1-1	TRBV6-1	-	few	TGTGCCAGCAGTGAATCGGGGGGAACTGAAGCTTTCTTT	CASSESGGTEAFF
TRBJ2-3	TRBV9	-	-	TGTGCCAGCAGCGTCGGGTCCGTTAGGGATACGCAGTATTTT	CASSVGSVRDTQYF
TRBJ2-5	TRBV18	-	-	TGTGCCAGCTCACCATCGTCGGGAGAGGAGACCCAGTACTTC	CASSPSSGEETQYF
TRBJ1-2	TRBV4-3	-	-	TGCGCCAGCAGCCAAGTTGGCTCGGGACTCAACTATGGCTACACCTTC	CASSQVGSGLNYGYTF
TRBJ1-6	TRBV28	-	-	TGTGCCAGCAGGCCTGCAGGGGTTGGTTCACCCCTCCACTTT	CASRPAGVGSPLHF
TRBJ1-1	TRBV30	-	-	TGTGCCTGGAGTGGACGTTGGGCAGGAAAAGAGAACACTGAAGCTTTCTTT	CAWSGRWAGKENTEAFF
TRBJ2-2	TRBV14	-	-	TGTGCCAGCAGCCAAGAGCCTGAGTCCGGGGAGCTGTTTTTT	CASSQEPESGELFF
TRBJ1-4	TRBV30	-	-	TGTGCTACGAGTCCAACTAATGAAAAACTGTTTTTT	CATSPTNEKLFF
TRBJ2-1	TRBV9	-	-	TGTGCCAGCAGCGGGCGACTAGGGCAATACAATGAGCAGTTCTTC	CASSGRLGQYNEQFF
TRBJ2-1	TRBV30	TRBD2	-	TGTGCCTGGAACCCGTTGACTAGCGGCTACAATGAGCAGTTCTTC	CAWNPLTSGYNEQFF
TRBJ2-5	TRBV7-6	TRBD1	-	TGTGCCAGTAGCCCTCACAGGGGGGAAGAGACCCAGTACTTC	CASSPHRGEETQYF
TRBJ2-7	TRBV30	-	-	TGTGCCTGGACCGGGTTCACCTACGAGCAGTACTTC	CAWTGFTYEQYF
TRBJ1-2	TRBV30	-	-	TGTGCCTGGAGTCCCTCGGGAGGCTATGGCTACACCTTC	CAWSPSGGYGYTF
TRBJ1-2	TRBV28	-	-	TGTGCCAGCCTCTTCGCCCGGGGTTCCTATGGCTACACCTTC	CASLFARGSYGYTF
TRBJ1-2	TRBV30	-	-	TGTGCCTGGAGTGCCCTCCGGGGCAGGGGCCTCTATGGCTGCACCTTC	CAWSALRGRGLYGCTF
TRBJ1-5	TRBV30	TRBD1	-	TGTGCCTGGGCCTCCCCAGTTGGGTGGGGACAGGGGGCGCAGCCCCAGCATTTT	CAWASPVGWGQGAQPQHF
TRBJ1-3	TRBV28	TRBD1	-	TGTGCCAGCAGTTTGACAGGGAGAGGAAACACCATATATTTT	CASSLTGRGNTIYF
TRBJ2-1	TRBV4-3	TRBD2	-	TGCGCCAGCAGCCAAGTCGGAAGCGGGAATAGAAATGAGCAGTTCTTC	CASSQVGSGNRNEQFF
TRBJ2-7	TRBV6-5	-	-	TGTGCCAGCAGTTACTCTCCACAGGAAACCTACGAGCAGTACTTC	CASSYSPQETYEQYF
TRBJ2-2	TRBV25-1	-	-	TGTGCCAGCAGTGAATCTGGGGTGAAGAGGGCCGGGGAGCTGTTTTTT	CASSESGVKRAGELFF
TRBJ1-4	TRBV29-1	TRBD1	-	TGCAGCGTTGCTAGAGGGGGCGCTAATGAAAAACTGTTTTTT	CSVARGGANEKLFF
TRBJ2-7	TRBV2	TRBD2	-	TGTGCCAGTAGACCAGGGACTAGCGGCCACGGGAGCTCCTACGAGCAGTACTTC	CASRPGTSGHGSSYEQYF
TRBJ2-5	TRBV9	-	-	TGTGCCAGCAGCGCCTACGAGGGGGTCCAAGAGACCCAGTACTTC	CASSAYEGVQETQYF
TRBJ1-3	TRBV19	-	medium-sized	TGTGCCAGCAGAGGGATTTCTGGAAACACCATATATTTT	CASRGISGNTIYF
TRBJ2-1	TRBV4-1	TRBD2	-	TGCGCCAGCAGCCAAGCTGGGGGACTAGCGGGACCGGGAGAGCAGTTCTTC	CASSQAGGLAGPGEQFF
TRBJ2-3	TRBV5-1	-	-	TGCGCCAGCAGCTTTAATAGCTGGGGCACAGATACGCAGTATTTT	CASSFNSWGTDTQYF
TRBJ2-5	TRBV2	-	-	TGTGCCAGCAGTGGGCGGGGCCGGTGGGGGACCCAGTACTTC	CASSGRGRWGTQYF
TRBJ2-2	TRBV30	-	-	TGTGCCTGGGAAACAGGGCTCCGGGAGCTGTTTTTT	CAWETGLRELFF
TRBJ1-5	TRBV2	TRBD1	-	TGTGCCAGCAGTCCGAAAACAGGGGGCACGCAGCCCCAGCATTTT	CASSPKTGGTQPQHF
TRBJ2-1	TRBV7-8	-	-	TGTGCCAGCAGCTTTCAACCGCGGGATGAGCAGTTCTTC	CASSFQPRDEQFF
TRBJ2-3	TRBV4-3	TRBD2	few	TGCGCCAGCAGCCAAGGTACAGGACTAGCGGGCACAGATACGCAGTATTTT	CASSQGTGLAGTDTQYF
TRBJ2-1	TRBV6-1	-	-	TGTGCCAGCAGGGCGGGCCCTCTCGGGCAGTTCTTC	CASRAGPLGQFF
TRBJ2-7	TRBV7-2	TRBD1	-	TGTGCCAGCAGCCTCGGGACAGGGGGCAGGTACGAGCAGTACTTC	CASSLGTGGRYEQYF
TRBJ2-1	TRBV28	TRBD2	-	TGTGCCAGCAAGGGCGGGGGTACCTACAATGAGCAGTTCTTC	CASKGGGTYNEQFF
TRBJ1-3	TRBV27	TRBD1	-	TGTGCCAGCAGTTCGACAGGGTCTGGAAACACCATATATTTT	CASSSTGSGNTIYF
TRBJ1-2	TRBV28	TRBD1	-	TGTGCCAGCAGCTTTAGGACAGGGAATGGCTACACCTTC	CASSFRTGNGYTF
TRBJ2-6	TRBV10-3	TRBD1	-	TGTGCCATCAGTGCGGGGACAGGCACTGGGGCCAACGTCCTGACTTTC	CAISAGTGTGANVLTF
TRBJ1-4	TRBV7-2	TRBD1	few	TGTGCCAGCAGCATCGACAGGGCAAATGAAAAACTGTTTTTT	CASSIDRANEKLFF
TRBJ2-1	TRBV9	TRBD2	-	TGTGCCAGCAGCGTAGTGACTAGCGGGACGAATGAGCAGTTCTTC	CASSVVTSGTNEQFF